The 3 T cell receptor beta chains below all came from one sample that was sequenced in a study of vaccination and CD4 T cells after COVID-19. The Oncomine TCR Beta short-read assay was applied to DNA of cultured CD4+ T cells. TCRdb independently ran MiXCR on the PCR reads; one entry per CDR3 protein. The sample has thousands of distinct CDR3 sequences; roughly 32% are singletons. Documented treatment: 10-day PBMC culture with coronavirus spike peptide pools or control peptides (ViraFEST assay). Collection of the unexposed donor's CD4+ T cells took place before the COVID-19 pandemic (2011-2018). Their cognate antigens are unknown. Material for sequencing was CD4+ T cells from blood, cultured in vitro. The receptors were sampled from a human donor in good health.

The rearrangement uses TRBV5-1 and TRBJ2-5; 12 bases fit TRBD2. The CDR3 totals 17 residues. The germline gives CDR1 SGHRS, CDR2 YFSETQ. V was pared by 4 bases and J by 0 bases, with 7 bases of the junction left unmatched. The CDR3, as DNA: TGCGCCAGCAGCATGACTAGCGGGGGCTCGTACCAAGAGACCCAGTACTTC. Amino acid sequence: CASSMTSGGSYQETQYF.

The chain uses TRBV7-8 and TRBJ1-1; D not certain. The CDR3 covers 13 residues. Germline-derived CDR1 and CDR2 are SGHVS and FQNEAQ. Deletions cut 4 bases from V and 4 bases from J, with 10 bases between. CDR3 loop: CASSSGLSTEAFF. As DNA, the CDR3 is TGTGCCAGCAGCTCGGGGTTGTCCACTGAAGCTTTCTTT. Drawing the rest from reference TRBV7-8 and TRBJ1-1, the complete variable domain is GAGVSQSPRYKVAKRGQDVALRCDPISGHVSLFWYQQALGQGPEFLTYFQNEAQLDKSGLPSDRFFAERPEGSVSTLKIQRTQQEDSAVYLCASSSGLSTEAFFGQGTRLTVV.

V is TRBV27 and J is TRBJ2-7, with D uncertain. The ends were cut back, 5 bases at V and 0 bases at J, with 14 bases in the middle. CDR1 MNHEY and CDR2 SMNVEV come from the germline V gene (reference sequence). The CDR3 runs to 15 residues. The CDR3 reads CASSPGRPNSYEQYF. The CDR3 DNA sequence: TGTGCCAGCAGTCCCGGCAGGCCAAACTCCTACGAGCAGTACTTC.